This paragraph covers one T cell receptor (beta chain) sequence. Antigen: not known. Germline CDR1 and CDR2: MNHNS and SASEGT. V shed 2 bases and J 4 bases; nucleotides not matched to a gene: 4. This CDR3 has 14 amino acids. PCR primers comprised 60 Vbeta and 13 Jbeta primers. Sequenced by immunoSEQ multiplex PCR; TCRdb stores in-frame clones only, minus some. The sample includes around 200,000 clones, about three quarters of them seen just once. This sample stems from a study of cytomegalovirus exposure and HLA in healthy donors. General study points: Most TCR sequences showed up rarely, but some public TCRs showed up in many donors. Later analysis suggested most CMV-associated TCR beta chains were HLA-restricted.

The V gene is TRBV6-1, the J gene TRBJ2-7, with 8 nucleotides matching TRBD1. This TCR was sampled from a male donor in good health and CMV-seronegative. Sample: PBMCs. CDR3 region: CASSERGQGYEQYF. CDR3 in DNA: TGTGCCAGCAGTGAAAGAGGACAGGGATACGAGCAGTACTTC.